Below, 9 T cell receptor beta chains from the same sample are listed, as sequenced in a study of neurological immune-mediated disorders. TCRdb re-analysed the 5' RACE reads in MiXCR, keeping a single row per CDR3 protein. The table has roughly 15,000 distinct CDR3 sequences, roughly 3.5% seen once; the top ten hold around 21%. The sample comprised CD8+ T cells from blood. The origin of the receptors is a middle-aged woman in good health.

This clonotype showed up many times. This chain connects TRBV2 to TRBJ2-2; D unclear. Germline values: CDR1 SNHLY, CDR2 FYNNEI. The CDR3 spans 14 residues. V shed 3 bases and J shed 3 bases, with 8 bases lying between them. CDR3 coding DNA: TGTGCCAGCAGTGAGTGGGCCTACACCGGGGAGCTGTTTTTT. It codes for CASSEWAYTGELFF. The variable domain in full, completed from reference TRBV2 and TRBJ2-2, reads EPEVTQTPSHQVTQMGQEVILRCVPISNHLYFYWYRQILGQKVEFLVSFYNNEISEKSEIFDDQFSVERPDGSNFTLKIRSTKLEDSAMYFCASSEWAYTGELFFGEGSRLTVL.

This clonotype is medium-sized within its sample. The chain is built from TRBV20-1 and TRBJ2-7; D is unresolved. V gave up 2 bases and J gave up 6 bases, with 17 bases separating them. CDR1 is DFQATT, CDR2 SNEGSKA, per germline (reference sequence). The CDR3 is 14 residues long. Here the CDR3 DNA reads TGCAGTGCTAGACCCATTGGCCCGTGGCCCGAGCAGTACTTC. It encodes CSARPIGPWPEQYF.

In this sample, this clonotype turned up many times. The genes are TRBV5-8 and TRBJ2-5; maybe TRBD2 (6 bases). This CDR3 region has 15 residues. The V gene lost 3 bases and the J gene lost 5 bases, with 17 bases spanning the gap. CDR1 is SGHTS and CDR2 is YDEGEE in the germline V gene. This CDR3 reads CASSWGWTTGETQYF. Written as DNA, the CDR3 is TGTGCCAGCAGCTGGGGGTGGACTACCGGGGAGACCCAGTACTTC.

This clonotype was seen many times. The genes are TRBV6-1 and TRBJ1-1, with D hard to call. V was cut by 1 base and J by 4 bases, with 16 bases left in between. The CDR3 loop spans 16 amino acids. CDR1 is MNHNS, CDR2 SASEGT, per germline. CDR3 nucleotide sequence: TGTGCCAGCAGTGAAGTCGCGACCCCCATGGGCACTGAAGCTTTCTTT. Protein product: CASSEVATPMGTEAFF.

This clonotype occurred many times. CDR3 sequence: CSVEDQGKSASTDTQYF. The CDR3 DNA is TGCAGCGTTGAAGATCAGGGGAAAAGTGCGAGCACAGATACGCAGTATTTT. The chain uses TRBV29-1 and TRBJ2-3; tentatively, D is TRBD1 (6 bases). Looked up from germline, CDR1 is SQVTM and CDR2 is ANQGSEA. The V end lost 0 bases, the J end lost 0 bases, and 16 bases lay between the germline ends. The CDR3 covers 17 residues.

This clonotype was observed a single time. The chain joins TRBV4-1 to TRBJ2-4; the D is unclear. CDR3 size: 15 residues. The germline V gene has CDR1 MGHRA and CDR2 YSYEKL. V lost 0 bases, J lost 7 bases, and 13 bases lay in between. CDR3 DNA sequence: TGCGCCAGCAGCCAAGATGGTAGAGCCATTAACATTCAGTACTTC. Protein product: CASSQDGRAINIQYF.

This clonotype was detected ten times or more. The genes are TRBV20-1 and TRBJ1-1; a possible D gene is TRBD1 (5 bases). The CDR3 covers 15 residues. Germline V lookup: CDR1 DFQATT, CDR2 SNEGSKA (reference sequence). Trimming removed 2 bases at V and 4 bases at J, with 17 bases between. As DNA, the CDR3 is TGCAGTGCTAGACCACGACAGCGGGGTAGCACTGAAGCTTTCTTT. Amino acid sequence: CSARPRQRGSTEAFF.

This clonotype showed up just a few times. This sequence joins TRBV6-4 and TRBJ2-1; 8 bases fit TRBD2. The CDR3 sequence is 16 residues long. Germline assignment: CDR1 MRHNA and CDR2 SNTAGT. Trimming removed 0 bases from V and 3 bases from J; junction bases left unmatched: 4. CDR3 residues: CASSDSSAGGYNEQFF. Written as DNA, the CDR3 is TGTGCCAGCAGTGACTCGTCTGCGGGAGGCTACAATGAGCAGTTCTTC.

This clonotype was found a few times. The V call is TRBV6-1, the J call TRBJ2-2; TRBD2 might be the D (6 bases). This CDR3 is built from 14 residues. Germline CDR1 reads MNHNS; CDR2 reads SASEGT. V was clipped by 4 bases and J by 3 bases, with 9 bases between them. CDR3 in DNA: TGTGCCAGCAGTGGACTAGGGGACACCGGGGAGCTGTTTTTT. Its translation: CASSGLGDTGELFF.